This TCR beta chain was identified in a study of T-cell reconstitution after alpha-beta-depleted transplantation in children. General study findings and limits: Diversity of TCRbeta at day 60 was high in some patients, arising from surviving recipient T cells and thymic progenitors. As was reported, about two months after transplant, alpha-beta T cells came from several hundred expanded graft clones. Once a year had passed after transplant, T-cell counts and diversity came mostly from newly produced T cells.

Turning to this clonotype: Its antigen is as yet unknown.

Germline V gives CDR1 SGHTA, CDR2 FQGNSA. Trimming pared 4 bases from V and 6 bases from J, leaving 16 bases between. The CDR3 runs to 15 residues. Researchers prepared the TCRbeta library using unique molecular identifiers, the study reports. Via MiXCR, TCRdb re-called the PCR reads, giving one row per CDR3 protein. The sample records about 210,000 distinct CDR3 sequences, around a sixth being singletons. The V call is TRBV7-2, the J call TRBJ2-1; tentatively, D is TRBD1 or TRBD2 (5 bases each). The sequence derives from a male patient aged 2-15 years who had a stem cell transplant for acute lymphoblastic leukemia, so the T cells may come from the graft donor. Sequences were derived from PBMCs, mostly from graft donor cells, sampled 360 days after TCRalphabeta/CD19-depleted stem cell transplant. This CDR3 reads CASSSAEFGGNEQFF. The CDR3 DNA reads as TGTGCCAGCAGCTCCGCGGAATTTGGGGGCAATGAGCAGTTCTTC.